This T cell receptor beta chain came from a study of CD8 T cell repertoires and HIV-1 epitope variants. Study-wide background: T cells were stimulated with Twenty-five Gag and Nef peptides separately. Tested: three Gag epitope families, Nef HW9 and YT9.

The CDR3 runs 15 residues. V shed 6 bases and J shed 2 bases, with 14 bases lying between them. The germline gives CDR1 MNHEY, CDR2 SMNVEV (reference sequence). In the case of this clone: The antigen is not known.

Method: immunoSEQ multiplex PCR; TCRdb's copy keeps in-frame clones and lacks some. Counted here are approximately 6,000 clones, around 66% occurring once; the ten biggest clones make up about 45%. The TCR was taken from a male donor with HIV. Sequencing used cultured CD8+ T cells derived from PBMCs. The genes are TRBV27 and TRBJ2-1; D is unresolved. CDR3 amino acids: CASSVDPATYNEQFF. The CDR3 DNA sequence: TGTGCCAGCAGCGTCGACCCAGCGACCTACAATGAGCAGTTCTTC.